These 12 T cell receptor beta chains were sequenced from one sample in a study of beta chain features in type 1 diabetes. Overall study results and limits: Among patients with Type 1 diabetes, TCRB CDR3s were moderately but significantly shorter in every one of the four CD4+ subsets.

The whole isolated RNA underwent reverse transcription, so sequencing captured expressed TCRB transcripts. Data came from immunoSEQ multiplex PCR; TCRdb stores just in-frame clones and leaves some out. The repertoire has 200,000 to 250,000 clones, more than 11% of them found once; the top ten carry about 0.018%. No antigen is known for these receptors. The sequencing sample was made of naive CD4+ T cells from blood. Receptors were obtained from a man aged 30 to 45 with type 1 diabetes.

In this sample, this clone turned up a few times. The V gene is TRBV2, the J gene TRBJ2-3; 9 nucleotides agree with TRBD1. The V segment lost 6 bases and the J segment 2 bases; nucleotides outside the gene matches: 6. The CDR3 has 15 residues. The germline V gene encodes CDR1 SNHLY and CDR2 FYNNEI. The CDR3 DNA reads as TGTGCCAGCAGGGCCGGGACAGGGAACACAGATACGCAGTATTTT. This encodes CASRAGTGNTDTQYF.

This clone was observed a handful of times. CDR3 DNA: TGTGCCAGCAGCCCGAGGACAGTGAACACTGAAGCTTTCTTT. Its protein is CASSPRTVNTEAFF. V usage is TRBV7-2 and J usage is TRBJ1-1; possible D gene TRBD1, 6 bases. The CDR3 length is 14 residues. From germline, CDR1 is SGHTA and CDR2 FQGNSA. V lost 5 bases, J lost 0 bases, and 10 bases lay in between.

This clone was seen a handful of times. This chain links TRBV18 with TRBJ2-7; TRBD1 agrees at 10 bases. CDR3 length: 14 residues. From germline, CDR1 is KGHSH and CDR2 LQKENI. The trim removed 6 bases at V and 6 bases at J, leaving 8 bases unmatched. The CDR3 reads CASSPGTGEGEQYF. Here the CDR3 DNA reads TGTGCCAGCTCGCCAGGGACAGGGGAGGGCGAGCAGTACTTC.

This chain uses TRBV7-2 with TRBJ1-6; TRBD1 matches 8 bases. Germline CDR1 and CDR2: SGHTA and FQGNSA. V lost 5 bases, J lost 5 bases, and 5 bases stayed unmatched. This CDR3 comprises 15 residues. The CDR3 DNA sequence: TGTGCCAGCAGCCTTCAGGGGGCGAATAATTCACCCCTCCACTTT. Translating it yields CASSLQGANNSPLHF. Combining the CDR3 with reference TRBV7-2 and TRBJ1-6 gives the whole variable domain GAGVSQSPSNKVTEKGKDVELRCDPISGHTALYWYRQSLGQGLEFLIYFQGNSAPDKSGLPSDRFSAERTGGSVSTLTIQRTQQEDSAVYLCASSLQGANNSPLHFGNGTRLTVT.

The CDR3 sequence is CASSFGGNTEAFF. Here the CDR3 DNA reads TGTGCCAGCAGTTTCGGGGGGAACACTGAAGCTTTCTTT. V gene TRBV2 combines with J gene TRBJ1-1; D is perhaps TRBD1 (5 bases). The CDR3 has 13 residues. Germline CDR1 is SNHLY and CDR2 is FYNNEI. Deletions cut 5 bases from V and 1 base from J, with 8 bases between.

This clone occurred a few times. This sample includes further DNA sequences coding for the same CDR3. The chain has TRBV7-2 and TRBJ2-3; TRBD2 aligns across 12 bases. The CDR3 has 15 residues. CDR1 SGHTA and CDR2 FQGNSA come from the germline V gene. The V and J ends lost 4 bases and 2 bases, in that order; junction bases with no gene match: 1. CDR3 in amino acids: CASSSSGRATDTQYF. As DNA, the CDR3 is TGTGCCAGCAGCTCTAGCGGGAGGGCCACAGATACGCAGTATTTT.

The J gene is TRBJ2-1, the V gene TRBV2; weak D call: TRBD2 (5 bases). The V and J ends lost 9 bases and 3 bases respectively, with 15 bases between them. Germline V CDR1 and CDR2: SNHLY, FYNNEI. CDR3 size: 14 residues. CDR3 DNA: TGTGCCAGTTCCCCGGACTTCAACTACAATGAGCAGTTCTTC. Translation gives CASSPDFNYNEQFF.

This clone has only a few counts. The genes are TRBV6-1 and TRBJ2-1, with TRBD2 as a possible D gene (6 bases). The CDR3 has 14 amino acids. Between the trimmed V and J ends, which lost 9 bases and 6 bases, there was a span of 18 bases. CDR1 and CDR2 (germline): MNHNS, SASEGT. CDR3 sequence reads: CASTRDFGANEQFF. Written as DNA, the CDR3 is TGTGCCAGTACCCGGGACTTTGGGGCCAATGAGCAGTTCTTC.

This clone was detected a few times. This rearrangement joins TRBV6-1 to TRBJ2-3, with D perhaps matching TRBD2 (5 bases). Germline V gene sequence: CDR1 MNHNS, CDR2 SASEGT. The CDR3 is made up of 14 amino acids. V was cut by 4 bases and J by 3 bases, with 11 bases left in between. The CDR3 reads CASSVLGGTDTQYF. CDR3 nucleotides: TGTGCCAGCAGTGTCCTCGGCGGGACAGATACGCAGTATTTT.

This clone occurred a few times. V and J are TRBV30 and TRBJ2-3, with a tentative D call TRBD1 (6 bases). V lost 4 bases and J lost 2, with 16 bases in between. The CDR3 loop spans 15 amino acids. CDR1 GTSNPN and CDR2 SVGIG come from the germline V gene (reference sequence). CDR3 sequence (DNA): TGTGCCTGGACTACCGACAGGATTATCACAGATACGCAGTATTTT. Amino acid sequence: CAWTTDRIITDTQYF.

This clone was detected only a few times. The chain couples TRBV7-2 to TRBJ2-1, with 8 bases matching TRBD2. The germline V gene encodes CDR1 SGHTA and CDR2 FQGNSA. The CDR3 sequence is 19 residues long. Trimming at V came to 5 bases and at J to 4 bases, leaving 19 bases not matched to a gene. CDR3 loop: CASSGRGVPGSGAYNEQFF. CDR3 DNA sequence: TGTGCCAGCAGCGGGCGGGGGGTCCCGGGTAGCGGGGCATACAATGAGCAGTTCTTC.

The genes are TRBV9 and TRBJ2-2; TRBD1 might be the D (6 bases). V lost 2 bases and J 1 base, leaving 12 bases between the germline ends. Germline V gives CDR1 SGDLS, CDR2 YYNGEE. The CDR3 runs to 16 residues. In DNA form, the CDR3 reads TGTGCCAGCAGCGTTGGGGGCGCGGGGAACACCGGGGAGCTGTTTTTT. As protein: CASSVGGAGNTGELFF.